Below are 16 T cell receptor beta chains sequenced from a single sample in a study of T-cell memory formation after mild COVID-19 (dated by TCRdb to the early 2020s). To prepare the library, 5' RACE was applied. Sequenced using an Illumina NovaSeq 6000. The raw public reads went through TCRdb reprocessing: fastp at Q25, MiXCR clone calling, in-frame beta chains kept. A single entry per CDR3 protein holds the most common genes and DNA from its merged rows. The sample table lists about 390,000 distinct CDR3 sequences, 15% to 20% of them with a count of one. Jointly, the top ten make up 20% to 25% of the sample. Input material: PBMCs or a T cell subset sorted from them (not recorded which). These receptors were taken from a man younger than 30 who had mild COVID-19 (a few samples of this study predate the infection). The sample titles of this study are shuffled in the database, so cell type and time point are left out; the donor was told from shared clones.

V usage is TRBV28 and J usage is TRBJ1-4, with a possible D match to TRBD1 (6 bases). This CDR3 is built from 17 residues. V was pared by 3 bases and J by 8 bases, with 22 bases between. Germline values: CDR1 MDHEN, CDR2 SYDVKM. DNA for the CDR3: TGTGCCAGCAGTTTTATCCCCCTGGGGGCGTTAGAGGAAAAACTGTTTTTT. Amino acid sequence: CASSFIPLGALEEKLFF. Drawing the rest from reference TRBV28 and TRBJ1-4, the complete variable domain is DVKVTQSSRYLVKRTGEKVFLECVQDMDHENMFWYRQDPGLGLRLIYFSYDVKMKEKGDIPEGYSVSREKKERFSLILESASTNQTSMYLCASSFIPLGALEEKLFFGSGTQLSVL.

This clonotype has at least ten counts. V usage is TRBV7-3 and J usage is TRBJ1-3, with 8 bases that match TRBD1. The CDR3 has 13 residues. Germline V lookup: CDR1 SGHTA, CDR2 FQGTGA. Trimming removed 4 bases from V and 6 bases from J; junction bases left unmatched: 2. The CDR3 protein is CASSSDRENTIYF. DNA for the CDR3: TGTGCCAGCAGCTCGGACAGGGAAAACACCATATATTTT.

This clonotype has more than one count but fewer than ten. The V and J genes are TRBV5-1 and TRBJ1-4, with TRBD1 matching over 10 bases. The junction had 6 bases not matched to a gene; V was cut back by 0 bases and J by 7 bases. There are 16 residues in the CDR3. In germline, CDR1 is SGHRS, CDR2 YFSETQ. The CDR3 bases are TGCGCCAGCAGCTTGGCTGGTGGACAGGGGGTTGAAAAACTGTTTTTT. Protein sequence: CASSLAGGQGVEKLFF.

In this sample, this clonotype turned up many times. The genes are TRBV10-2 and TRBJ2-1; D gene unclear. Germline V gene data show CDR1 as WSHSY and CDR2 as SAAADI. The CDR3 spans 12 residues. V gave up 6 bases and J gave up 6 bases, with 9 bases separating them. CDR3 sequence reads: CASSHGPNEQFF. The CDR3 DNA sequence: TGCGCCAGCAGCCACGGTCCCAATGAGCAGTTCTTC.

This clonotype appeared many times. The chain carries TRBV7-3 and TRBJ2-3, with a possible D match to TRBD2 (7 bases). From germline, CDR1 is SGHTA and CDR2 FQGTGA. V dropped 8 bases and J dropped 3 bases, with 18 bases sitting between them. The CDR3 covers 15 residues. The CDR3 sequence is CASSDRGGGTDTQYF. Here the CDR3 DNA reads TGTGCCAGCTCAGACCGCGGGGGCGGAACAGATACGCAGTATTTT.

This clonotype was counted between two and nine times. The rearrangement links TRBV7-2 to TRBJ2-3, with D perhaps matching TRBD2 (6 bases). The CDR3 has 15 amino acids. The germline gives CDR1 SGHTA, CDR2 FQGNSA. V lost 1 base, J lost 4 bases, and 12 bases lay in between. The CDR3 nucleotides read TGTGCCAGCAGCTTAGGGGCGGGGACCCCAGATACGCAGTATTTT. It codes for CASSLGAGTPDTQYF. Drawing the rest from reference TRBV7-2 and TRBJ2-3, the complete variable domain is GAGVSQSPSNKVTEKGKDVELRCDPISGHTALYWYRQSLGQGLEFLIYFQGNSAPDKSGLPSDRFSAERTGGSVSTLTIQRTQQEDSAVYLCASSLGAGTPDTQYFGPGTRLTVL.

This clonotype was detected many times. J is TRBJ2-5 and V is TRBV15, with D uncertain. Trimming stripped 0 bases from V and 5 bases from J, with 4 bases between. The germline V gene has CDR1 LNHNV and CDR2 YYDKDF (reference sequence). The CDR3 runs to 12 residues. Here the CDR3 reads CATSRDVETQYF. For the CDR3, the DNA is TGTGCCACCAGCAGAGATGTGGAGACCCAGTACTTC.

The chain carries TRBV29-1 and TRBJ2-1; TRBD2 agrees at 9 bases. The CDR3 is 13 amino acids. CDR1 is SQVTM and CDR2 is ANQGSEA in the germline V gene. This chain's CDR3 is CSGRRGGPNEQFF. For the CDR3, the DNA is TGCAGTGGGAGGCGGGGGGGCCCCAATGAGCAGTTCTTC.

This clonotype came up a few times. V and J are TRBV12-3 or TRBV12-4 and TRBJ2-1; 8 nucleotides agree with TRBD2. This CDR3 contains 14 residues. Trimming took 4 bases from V and 6 from J; bases not matched to a gene: 5. The CDR3 here is CASSSGGSGNEQFF. In DNA form, the CDR3 reads TGTGCCAGCAGTTCGGGGGGGTCCGGCAATGAGCAGTTCTTC.

This clonotype turned up a few times. This rearrangement joins TRBV5-1 to TRBJ1-2, with 8 bases matching TRBD1. Trimming at V came to 5 bases and at J to 5 bases, leaving 8 bases not matched to a gene. Germline V gene data show CDR1 as SGHRS and CDR2 as YFSETQ. The CDR3 totals 14 residues. This CDR3 reads CASSPQGAGYGYTF. DNA of the CDR3: TGCGCCAGCAGTCCTCAGGGGGCTGGATATGGCTACACCTTC.

This clonotype has a handful of counts. J is TRBJ1-3 and V is TRBV6-5; TRBD1 matches at 10 bases. This CDR3 spans 14 amino acids. Losses at the gene ends were 6 bases for V and 4 bases for J; bases not matched to a gene: 3. Germline V CDR1 and CDR2: MNHEY, SVGAGI. The CDR3 is CASRTGGQGNTIYF. The CDR3, as DNA: TGTGCCAGCAGGACAGGGGGCCAAGGAAACACCATATATTTT.

Only one count was recorded for this clonotype. The chain is built from TRBV7-9 and TRBJ2-5; weak D call: TRBD2 (7 bases). There are 14 residues in the CDR3. Trimming removed 4 bases at V and 1 base at J, with 10 bases between. Per germline, CDR1 SEHNR and CDR2 FQNEAQ (reference sequence). The DNA for the CDR3 is TGTGCCAGCAGCTCCCGGGGGGCCCAAGAGACCCAGTACTTC. Its protein product is CASSSRGAQETQYF. Complete variable domain (other parts from reference TRBV7-9 and TRBJ2-5): DTGVSQNPRHKITKRGQNVTFRCDPISEHNRLYWYRQTLGQGPEFLTYFQNEAQLEKSRLLSDRFSAERPKGSFSTLEIQRTEQGDSAMYLCASSSRGAQETQYFGPGTRLLVL.

The chain joins TRBV4-3 to TRBJ2-2, with 10 bases fitting TRBD2. Looked up from germline, CDR1 is LGHNA and CDR2 is YSLEER. The V gene end was trimmed by 2 bases and the J gene end by 7 bases; junction bases not matched to a gene: 7. The CDR3 runs to 16 residues. CDR3 amino acids: CASSQLAGGTGGELFF. The CDR3 region has the DNA TGCGCCAGCAGCCAATTAGCGGGGGGAACGGGCGGGGAGCTGTTTTTT.

The gene calls are TRBV20-1 and TRBJ2-5; 11 bases are shared with TRBD1. V was clipped by 4 bases and J by 2 bases; unmatched bases: 6. CDR1 and CDR2 (germline): DFQATT, SNEGSKA (reference sequence). The CDR3 consists of 15 residues. The CDR3 nucleotides read TGCAGTGCTACTACGGACAGGGGGCCTCAAGAGACCCAGTACTTC. It codes for CSATTDRGPQETQYF.

This clonotype was counted a few times. V is TRBV27 and J is TRBJ1-2, with 7 bases identical to TRBD1. Per the germline V gene, CDR1 is MNHEY and CDR2 is SMNVEV (reference sequence). This CDR3 spans 13 amino acids. The junction had 5 bases not matched to a gene; V was cut back by 6 bases and J by 4 bases. The CDR3 protein is CASRPGQLYGYTF. The CDR3 nucleotides are TGTGCCAGCAGACCGGGACAGCTCTATGGCTACACCTTC.

This chain links TRBV9 with TRBJ2-5, with 12 bases fitting TRBD2. V trimming: 0 bases; J trimming: 0 bases; junction bases outside the gene matches: 3. This CDR3 has 17 residues. Germline V gives CDR1 SGDLS, CDR2 YYNGEE. The CDR3 nucleotides are TGTGCCAGCAGCGTAGGACTAGCGGGGGTGTACCAAGAGACCCAGTACTTC. Its protein is CASSVGLAGVYQETQYF.